This TCR beta chain originates from a study of blood T cell repertoires in COVID-19. About the research overall: Acute and convalescent COVID-19 samples came from the United States, Italy and Spain.

In the source study's methods: Reference gene primer amplification yielded estimated nucleated cell counts. The assay was immunoSEQ multiplex PCR, and TCRdb's table has in-frame clones only and misses some. The V and J calls and the clone size are those of that table, but D and trimming were determined from the DNA. The table includes 250,000 to 300,000 clones, around 89% detected once. The TCR was taken from a man aged 35-49 years who had recovered from COVID-19. Sequenced sample: PBMCs or T cells enriched from blood (not recorded which).

Written as DNA, the CDR3 is TGTGCCAGCAGCTATGGGACAGGGGTAACAGATACGCAGTATTTT. Translation: CASSYGTGVTDTQYF. This chain uses TRBV7-8 with TRBJ2-3; TRBD1 aligns across 10 bases. This CDR3 is 15 amino acids long. Germline CDR1 is SGHVS and CDR2 is FQNEAQ. The V and J ends lost 4 bases and 3 bases, in that order; junction bases with no gene match: 4. The whole variable domain, filled in from reference TRBV7-8 and TRBJ2-3, reads GAGVSQSPRYKVAKRGQDVALRCDPISGHVSLFWYQQALGQGPEFLTYFQNEAQLDKSGLPSDRFFAERPEGSVSTLKIQRTQQEDSAVYLCASSYGTGVTDTQYFGPGTRLTVL.